These T cell receptor beta chains were read from a single sample in a study of cytomegalovirus exposure and HLA in healthy donors. Profiled with immunoSEQ multiplex PCR; TCRdb holds only in-frame clones, not every one. The sample contains 110,000 or so clones, less than 85% of which appear only once. The source material was PBMCs. The receptors derive from a man over 45 in good health and CMV-seropositive. Both conserved end residues are part of each CDR3. A D gene is named only where the DNA matches it firmly. Size is stated for part of the rows, as once, few or many counts, or as a class when the clone is expanded.

d_gene,v_gene,abundance,j_gene,len,CDR3aa,CDR3nt
NA,TRBV4-1,few,TRBJ2-7,13,CASSQDRGYEQYF,TGCGCCAGCAGCCAAGATAGAGGGTACGAGCAGTACTTC
NA,TRBV28,once,TRBJ2-7,13,CASKPHIDSEQYF,TGTGCCAGCAAACCCCACATCGACAGCGAGCAGTACTTC
NA,TRBV6-1,few,TRBJ1-6,17,CASSEARIQGHGSPLHF,TGTGCCAGCAGTGAAGCACGTATACAGGGTCATGGATCACCCCTCCACTTT
NA,TRBV29-1,NA,TRBJ2-2,12,CSVEEPQGELFF,TGCAGCGTTGAAGAACCCCAGGGGGAGCTGTTTTTT
NA,TRBV2,NA,TRBJ1-1,15,CASSERRGTNTEAFF,TGTGCCAGCAGTGAGAGACGGGGTACGAACACTGAAGCTTTCTTT
NA,TRBV6-5,NA,TRBJ1-2,12,CASMEGDYGYTF,TGTGCCAGCATGGAGGGAGACTATGGCTACACCTTC
TRBD2,TRBV18,NA,TRBJ2-1,18,CASSPFSGLAGKYNKQFF,TGTGCCAGCTCACCCTTCTCTGGACTAGCGGGGAAGTACAATAAGCAGTTCTTC
TRBD1,TRBV7-9,NA,TRBJ1-1,15,CASRDTGQGYTEAFF,TGTGCCAGCAGGGATACTGGACAGGGCTACACTGAAGCTTTCTTT
NA,TRBV6-5,NA,TRBJ1-4,14,CASSYSRGGEKLFF,TGTGCCAGCAGTTACTCGAGGGGGGGCGAAAAACTGTTTTTT
TRBD1,TRBV28,once,TRBJ1-2,14,CASSLLGQTYGYTF,TGTGCCAGCAGTTTATTGGGACAGACCTATGGCTACACCTTC
TRBD2,TRBV29-1,NA,TRBJ2-1,16,CSVVPISGLSYTEQFF,TGCAGCGTTGTCCCGATATCGGGACTAAGCTACACTGAGCAGTTCTTC
TRBD1,TRBV6-1,once,TRBJ1-2,15,CASSDTGTGVYGYTF,TGTGCCAGCAGTGATACCGGGACAGGGGTCTATGGCTACACCTTC
TRBD2,TRBV7-2,NA,TRBJ2-1,15,CASSLTLAGGHEQFF,TGTGCCAGCAGCTTAACCCTAGCGGGGGGGCATGAGCAGTTCTTC
NA,TRBV5-6,NA,TRBJ1-4,16,CASSLGPPQRNEKLFF,TGTGCCAGCAGCTTGGGGCCACCGCAGCGTAATGAAAAACTGTTTTTT
NA,TRBV7-2,NA,TRBJ2-5,14,CASSWGGPGETQYF,TGTGCCAGCAGCTGGGGGGGGCCTGGGGAGACCCAGTACTTC
NA,TRBV11-3,NA,TRBJ2-1,15,CASSFGLSLGNEQFF,TGTGCCAGCAGCTTCGGACTTTCCTTGGGGAATGAGCAGTTCTTC